Listed here are 32 T cell receptor beta chains from one sample, sequenced in a study of T-cell reconstitution after alpha-beta-depleted transplantation in children. Preparation of the TCRbeta library used unique molecular identifiers. One entry per CDR3 protein results from TCRdb running MiXCR on the PCR reads. The sample contains about 91,000 distinct CDR3 sequences, about 8% of which appear only once. Sample: PBMCs from the stem cell graft donor, taken from the stem cell graft. The source is a human donor who donated a stem cell graft to a child with congenital amegakaryocytic thrombocytopenia.

This clonotype occurred a few times. The chain links TRBV5-1 to TRBJ1-1; D perhaps matches TRBD1 (6 bases). Per the germline V gene, CDR1 is SGHRS and CDR2 is YFSETQ. Trimming stripped 2 bases from V and 1 base from J, with 9 bases between. The CDR3 has 14 amino acids. DNA for the CDR3: TGCGCCAGCAGCTTACTACAGGGGAACACTGAAGCTTTCTTT. Amino acid sequence: CASSLLQGNTEAFF.

In this sample, this clonotype turned up many times. This chain joins TRBV7-9 and TRBJ1-1, with D unclear. V lost 0 bases, J lost 3 bases, and 5 bases lay in between. CDR1 and CDR2 (germline): SEHNR, FQNEAQ (reference sequence). CDR3 length: 13 residues. In DNA, the CDR3 is TGTGCCAGCAGCTTAGCGGGGTACACTGAAGCTTTCTTT. It encodes CASSLAGYTEAFF.

Ten or more counts support this clonotype. The chain has TRBV5-1 and TRBJ2-6; TRBD1 aligns across 8 bases. Germline assignment: CDR1 SGHRS and CDR2 YFSETQ. Trimming removed 7 bases from V and 1 base from J; junction bases left unmatched: 10. The CDR3 runs to 17 residues. CDR3 in amino acids: CASEEDRVGSGANVLTF. The CDR3 DNA reads TGCGCCAGCGAAGAGGACAGGGTTGGGTCTGGGGCCAACGTCCTGACTTTC.

This clonotype was recorded once. V and J are TRBV28 and TRBJ2-4; 9 bases fit TRBD2. Germline V gives CDR1 MDHEN, CDR2 SYDVKM. Trimming removed 3 bases from V and 8 bases from J; junction bases left unmatched: 8. The length of the CDR3 is 15 residues. The CDR3, as DNA: TGTGCCAGCAGTTTTGGGAGCGGGAGGTTAGACATTCAGTACTTC. This gives the protein CASSFGSGRLDIQYF.

This clonotype was found many times. This chain uses TRBV12-3 or TRBV12-4 with TRBJ2-5; D might be TRBD2 (6 bases). V was shortened by 4 bases and J by 4 bases, with 10 bases between the two germline ends. The CDR3 covers 13 residues. For the CDR3, the DNA is TGTGCCAGCAGTTCTCCGGGACTAGAGACCCAGTACTTC. It yields the protein CASSSPGLETQYF.

Many counts were recorded for this clonotype. The chain links TRBV30 to TRBJ1-2; D gene ambiguous. V lost 4 bases to trimming and J lost 4 bases, with 16 bases between them. The CDR3 is 14 amino acids. From germline, CDR1 is GTSNPN and CDR2 SVGIG (reference sequence). CDR3 DNA sequence: TGTGCCTGGAAGCCTGGAAGCCCCGTCTATGGCTACACCTTC. It encodes CAWKPGSPVYGYTF.

The sample holds many counts of this clonotype. The gene calls are TRBV4-3 and TRBJ2-1; no clear D gene. The CDR3 runs to 16 residues. The germline V gene encodes CDR1 LGHNA and CDR2 YSLEER. V lost 0 bases to trimming and J lost 1 base, with 10 bases between them. CDR3 in DNA: TGCGCCAGCAGCCAAGATGGTTCGATTTCCTACAATGAGCAGTTCTTC. It specifies CASSQDGSISYNEQFF.

This clonotype was seen at least ten times. The chain uses TRBV5-6 and TRBJ2-3; D remains unclear. V was trimmed by 0 bases and J by 5 bases, leaving 13 bases between them. CDR1 and CDR2 from the germline V gene are SGHDT and YYEEEE. This CDR3 spans 15 amino acids. For the CDR3, the DNA is TGTGCCAGCAGCTTGGGCGGTGGCCTAGGAGATACGCAGTATTTT. It specifies CASSLGGGLGDTQYF.

In this sample, this clonotype turned up many times. The chain employs TRBV7-9 and TRBJ1-1; D unresolved. The CDR3 has 13 amino acids. The V and J ends lost 6 bases and 1 base respectively, with 9 bases between them. Germline assignment: CDR1 SEHNR and CDR2 FQNEAQ (reference sequence). The CDR3 here is CASRFGGNTEAFF. In DNA form, the CDR3 reads TGTGCCAGCAGATTTGGAGGGAACACTGAAGCTTTCTTT.

In its sample, this clonotype was seen many times. This chain uses TRBV25-1 with TRBJ1-1, with 7 bases lining up with TRBD1. This CDR3 comprises 14 residues. Germline loops: CDR1 MGHDK, CDR2 SYGVNS. J was trimmed by 1 base and V by 4 bases; bases with no gene match: 3. The CDR3 protein is CASSVTGRNTEAFF. CDR3 in DNA: TGTGCCAGCAGTGTGACAGGGCGGAACACTGAAGCTTTCTTT. The full variable domain, its missing parts supplied by reference TRBV25-1 and TRBJ1-1, is EADIYQTPRYLVIGTGKKITLECSQTMGHDKMYWYQQDPGMELHLIHYSYGVNSTEKGDLSSESTVSRIRTEHFPLTLESARPSHTSQYLCASSVTGRNTEAFFGQGTRLTVV.

This clonotype occurred many times. V is TRBV7-8 and J is TRBJ1-1; 9 nucleotides agree with TRBD1. The germline gives CDR1 SGHVS, CDR2 FQNEAQ. Trimming at V came to 3 bases and at J to 7 bases, leaving 3 bases not matched to a gene. The CDR3 contains 13 residues. CDR3 in amino acids: CASSLGQGIEAFF. CDR3 bases: TGTGCCAGCAGCTTGGGACAGGGTATTGAAGCTTTCTTT.

This clonotype has a count of ten or more. This chain connects TRBV7-9 to TRBJ2-1; D gene unclear. The CDR3 spans 12 residues. Trimming cost V 4 bases and J 4 bases, with 5 bases left between them. CDR1 is SEHNR, CDR2 FQNEAQ, per germline (reference sequence). CDR3: CASSWDYNEQFF. The DNA of the CDR3 is TGTGCCAGCAGCTGGGATTACAATGAGCAGTTCTTC.

This clonotype was found many times. This chain connects TRBV24-1 to TRBJ2-3; D is uncertain. Germline V gene data show CDR1 as KGHDR and CDR2 as SFDVKD. The CDR3 extends over 13 amino acids. The germline V and J ends were trimmed by 3 bases and 5 bases, with 8 bases remaining between them. As DNA, the CDR3 is TGTGCCACCAGTGATCAGTCAGAAGATACGCAGTATTTT. This translates into CATSDQSEDTQYF.

This clonotype was detected many times. The chain uses TRBV6-5 and TRBJ1-1, with D maybe TRBD1 (5 bases). This CDR3 has 14 amino acids. V gave up 6 bases and J gave up 11 bases, with 22 bases separating them. CDR1 is MNHEY and CDR2 is SVGAGI in the germline V gene. CDR3: CASSYDEGPRRAFF. CDR3 DNA sequence: TGTGCCAGCAGCTACGACGAGGGACCCCGCCGGGCTTTCTTT.

Ten or more counts support this clonotype. The chain is built from TRBV27 and TRBJ2-5, with D possibly being TRBD1 or TRBD2 (5 bases each). CDR1 is MNHEY and CDR2 is SMNVEV in the germline V gene (reference sequence). Trimming took off 1 base at V and 2 bases at J, with 5 bases between the two ends. The CDR3 covers 13 residues. CDR3 DNA: TGTGCCAGCAGTTTATGGGGGCAAGAGACCCAGTACTTC. This translates into CASSLWGQETQYF.

This clonotype was picked up one time. The rearrangement uses TRBV2 and TRBJ2-3; 7 bases fit TRBD2. V lost 11 bases, J lost 1 base, and 24 bases stayed unmatched. The germline V gene has CDR1 SNHLY and CDR2 FYNNEI. The CDR3 consists of 19 residues. In DNA form, the CDR3 reads TGTGCCCTCTGTTTAAATGCTTTCGGGACTACGGCCCGCACAGATACGCAGTATTTT. Its translation is CALCLNAFGTTARTDTQYF.

In its sample, this clonotype was seen many times. This chain connects TRBV29-1 to TRBJ2-5; 12 bases map to TRBD2. Trimming took 2 bases from V and 5 from J; bases not matched to a gene: 0. CDR1 SQVTM and CDR2 ANQGSEA come from the germline V gene. The CDR3 is 13 amino acids. This CDR3 reads CSVELAGGETQYF. The CDR3 DNA reads as TGCAGCGTTGAACTAGCGGGAGGGGAGACCCAGTACTTC. Looking up the rest from reference TRBV29-1 and TRBJ2-5 gives the full variable domain: SAVISQKPSRDICQRGTSLTIQCQVDSQVTMMFWYRQQPGQSLTLIATANQGSEATYESGFVIDKFPISRPNLTFSTLTVSNMSPEDSSIYLCSVELAGGETQYFGPGTRLLVL.

The chain recombines TRBV12-3 or TRBV12-4 with TRBJ1-5; TRBD1 agrees at 8 bases. Losses at the gene ends were 0 bases for V and 4 bases for J; bases not matched to a gene: 2. The CDR3 is made up of 15 amino acids. The CDR3 region has the DNA TGTGCCAGCAGTTTAGCCTGGACAGGGAATCAGCCCCAGCATTTT. Protein product: CASSLAWTGNQPQHF.

This clonotype appeared many times. The CDR3: CATSDSAVKIYNEQFF. CDR3 nucleotides: TGTGCCACCAGTGATTCTGCGGTTAAGATCTACAATGAGCAGTTCTTC. V gene TRBV24-1 combines with J gene TRBJ2-1; the D is unclear. Trimming took 2 bases from V and 3 from J, leaving 13 bases between them. Looked up from germline, CDR1 is KGHDR and CDR2 is SFDVKD. This CDR3 contains 16 residues.

The chain has TRBV5-5 and TRBJ2-2; D may be TRBD2 (6 bases). The germline CDR1 and CDR2 sequences are SGHKS and YYEKEE (reference sequence). The CDR3 sequence is 16 residues long. V was shortened by 0 bases and J by 0 bases, with 9 bases between the two germline ends. The CDR3 nucleotides read TGTGCCAGCAGCTTGGGTAGCGGCGCGAACACCGGGGAGCTGTTTTTT. This codes for CASSLGSGANTGELFF.

This clonotype was seen repeatedly, ten times or more. J is TRBJ1-4 and V is TRBV4-2; D is ambiguous. The germline gives CDR1 LGHNA, CDR2 YNFKEQ. The germline V and J ends were trimmed by 2 bases and 0 bases, with 13 bases remaining between them. The CDR3 totals 17 residues. This CDR3 is CASSQTFTPSTNEKLFF. The CDR3 DNA sequence: TGTGCCAGCAGCCAAACCTTCACACCCTCAACTAATGAAAAACTGTTTTTT.

This clonotype was found a few times. The chain links TRBV18 to TRBJ2-1; D unresolved. The CDR3 runs to 15 residues. Germline assignment: CDR1 KGHSH and CDR2 LQKENI. The germline V and J ends were trimmed by 3 bases and 1 base, with 10 bases remaining between them. CDR3 DNA: TGTGCCAGCTCACCTGAGGCCGATTCCTACAATGAGCAGTTCTTC. Translating it yields CASSPEADSYNEQFF. The variable domain in full, completed from reference TRBV18 and TRBJ2-1, reads NAGVMQNPRHLVRRRGQEARLRCSPMKGHSHVYWYRQLPEEGLKFMVYLQKENIIDESGMPKERFSAEFPKEGPSILRIQQVVRGDSAAYFCASSPEADSYNEQFFGPGTRLTVL.

This clonotype was seen at least ten times. The V call is TRBV24-1, the J call TRBJ2-1; TRBD2 is a possible D gene (5 bases). The CDR3 covers 14 residues. The ends were cut back, 4 bases at V and 4 bases at J, with 10 bases in the middle. Germline V CDR1 and CDR2: KGHDR, SFDVKD. DNA of the CDR3: TGTGCCACCAGTGAGGGAAGGAGGTACAATGAGCAGTTCTTC. Encoded protein: CATSEGRRYNEQFF.

In this sample, this clonotype turned up a few times. This chain links TRBV20-1 with TRBJ2-1; 8 bases are a match to TRBD1. The V gene end was trimmed by 3 bases and the J gene end by 0 bases; junction bases not matched to a gene: 4. The CDR3 has 15 residues. The germline CDR1 and CDR2 sequences are DFQATT and SNEGSKA (reference sequence). The CDR3 reads CSASGQGHSYNEQFF. The DNA for the CDR3 is TGCAGTGCTAGTGGACAGGGCCACTCCTACAATGAGCAGTTCTTC.

This clonotype has at least ten counts. The chain recombines TRBV20-1 with TRBJ2-1; D is unresolved. This CDR3 is 14 amino acids long. V lost 2 bases and J lost 3, with 11 bases in between. The germline CDR1 and CDR2 sequences are DFQATT and SNEGSKA (reference sequence). CDR3 loop: CSARLPRSYNEQFF. CDR3 in DNA: TGCAGTGCTAGATTGCCTCGGAGCTACAATGAGCAGTTCTTC.

Comment on this clonotype: With a much larger clone just one base away, this may be a read error. The chain is built from TRBV5-1 and TRBJ2-7; the D gene is possibly TRBD1 (5 bases). V lost 4 bases, J lost 5 bases, and 13 bases lay in between. CDR3 size: 13 residues. Germline values: CDR1 SGHRS, CDR2 YFSETQ. CDR3 in DNA: TGCGCCAGCAGCAACGGATCAGGGAACGAGCAGTACTTC. Translating gives CASSNGSGNEQYF.

Ten or more counts support this clonotype. The chain has TRBV7-7 and TRBJ2-5; TRBD1 might be the D (5 bases). V dropped 4 bases and J dropped 9 bases, with 18 bases sitting between them. Germline V gives CDR1 SSHAT, CDR2 FNYEAQ (reference sequence). The CDR3 covers 14 residues. The CDR3, as DNA: TGTGCCAGCAGCTCAGTATCACAGGCTGGACCCCAGTACTTC. It specifies CASSSVSQAGPQYF.

At least ten counts were recorded for this clonotype. The rearrangement uses TRBV5-1 and TRBJ2-1; D is undetermined. The germline V gene has CDR1 SGHRS and CDR2 YFSETQ. The CDR3 is made up of 14 amino acids. Between the trimmed V and J ends, which lost 5 bases and 0 bases, there was a span of 9 bases. The CDR3 here is CASRLQSSYNEQFF. The CDR3 nucleotides are TGCGCCAGCAGGCTCCAGAGCTCCTACAATGAGCAGTTCTTC.

This clonotype was seen ten or more times. V is TRBV12-3 or TRBV12-4 and J is TRBJ2-1; 8 nucleotides match TRBD1. The junction had 0 bases not matched to a gene; V was cut back by 4 bases and J by 7 bases. The CDR3 sequence is 12 residues long. CDR3 sequence (DNA): TGTGCCAGCAGTTGGACAGGGAATGAGCAGTTCTTC. It codes for CASSWTGNEQFF.

Many counts were recorded for this clonotype. The chain combines TRBV6-6 with TRBJ2-7; D is unresolved. This CDR3 is 11 amino acids long. V gave up 4 bases and J gave up 6 bases, with 7 bases separating them. Germline-derived CDR1 and CDR2 are MNHNY and SVGAGI (reference sequence). CDR3 residues: CASSSSVEQYF. The CDR3 region has the DNA TGTGCCAGCAGTTCATCGGTCGAGCAGTACTTC.

This clonotype was counted ten times or more. The chain combines TRBV18 with TRBJ1-5; maybe TRBD1 (5 bases). Germline values: CDR1 KGHSH, CDR2 LQKENI. V was clipped by 6 bases and J by 4 bases, with 22 bases between them. CDR3 length: 17 amino acids. The CDR3 loop reads CASSDRQISKRNQPQHF. The DNA for the CDR3 is TGTGCCAGCTCCGATAGACAGATTTCAAAAAGGAATCAGCCCCAGCATTTT.

The chain couples TRBV20-1 to TRBJ2-3; 8 nucleotides match TRBD2. Germline CDR1 is DFQATT and CDR2 is SNEGSKA (reference sequence). The CDR3 is 16 amino acids. With V trimmed by 0 bases and J by 2 bases, 7 bases remained unmatched. CDR3 in amino acids: CSARELRTSYTDTQYF. Written as DNA, the CDR3 is TGCAGTGCTAGAGAACTGCGGACTAGCTACACAGATACGCAGTATTTT.